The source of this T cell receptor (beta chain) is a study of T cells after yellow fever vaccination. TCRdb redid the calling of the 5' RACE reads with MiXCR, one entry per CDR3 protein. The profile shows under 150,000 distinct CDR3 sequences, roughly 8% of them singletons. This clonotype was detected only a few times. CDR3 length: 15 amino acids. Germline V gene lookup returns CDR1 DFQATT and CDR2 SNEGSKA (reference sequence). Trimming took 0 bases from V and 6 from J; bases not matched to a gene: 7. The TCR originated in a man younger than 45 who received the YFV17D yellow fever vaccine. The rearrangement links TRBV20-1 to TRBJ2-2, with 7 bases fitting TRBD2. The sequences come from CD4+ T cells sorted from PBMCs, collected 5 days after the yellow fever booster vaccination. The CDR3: CSARDALAASGELFF. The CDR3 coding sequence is TGCAGTGCTAGAGATGCCCTAGCGGCATCCGGGGAGCTGTTTTTT.